This is a list of T cell receptor beta chains from one sample in a study of cytomegalovirus exposure and HLA in healthy donors. TCRdb keeps only in-frame clones here, not all; method: immunoSEQ multiplex PCR. In total, the table holds fewer than 85,000 clones. The sequenced material came from PBMCs. The receptor set was obtained from a woman in her 40s in good health and CMV-seropositive. Each CDR3 is given with its conserved first and last residue. D genes are given only for firm matches.

v_call: TRBV5-1
d_call: .
j_call: TRBJ2-3
cdr3_nt: TGCGCCAGCAGGGAGGGGACTAGCACAGATACGCAGTATTTT
cdr3_aa: CASREGTSTDTQYF

v_call: TRBV9
d_call: .
j_call: TRBJ2-5
cdr3_nt: TGTGCCAGCAGCGTAGATCCGGGTCCGGAGACCCAGTACTTC
cdr3_aa: CASSVDPGPETQYF

v_call: TRBV9
d_call: .
j_call: TRBJ2-7
cdr3_nt: TGTGCCAGCAGCGCCCGAGTCGATTCCTACGAGCAGTACTTC
cdr3_aa: CASSARVDSYEQYF

v_call: TRBV6-1
d_call: TRBD1
j_call: TRBJ2-1
cdr3_nt: TGTGCCAGCAGTGAAGAGACAGGGGGCTACAATGAGCAGTTCTTC
cdr3_aa: CASSEETGGYNEQFF

v_call: TRBV2
d_call: TRBD1
j_call: TRBJ1-4
cdr3_nt: TGTGCCAGCAGGCTGACAGGGGCCGCAACTAATGAAAAACTGTTTTTT
cdr3_aa: CASRLTGAATNEKLFF

v_call: TRBV7-2
d_call: TRBD1
j_call: TRBJ1-5
cdr3_nt: TGTGCCAGCAGGGCGGACAGGGGGCTGTATCAGCCCCAGCATTTT
cdr3_aa: CASRADRGLYQPQHF

v_call: TRBV6-6
d_call: .
j_call: TRBJ2-1
cdr3_nt: TGTGCCAGCAGTTACAAGGACTATCAGTTCTTC
cdr3_aa: CASSYKDYQFF

v_call: TRBV18
d_call: TRBD2
j_call: TRBJ2-2
cdr3_nt: TGTGCCAGCACTTGGACTAGCGGGGACACCGGGGAGCTGTTTTTT
cdr3_aa: CASTWTSGDTGELFF

v_call: TRBV4-2
d_call: TRBD1
j_call: TRBJ2-7
cdr3_nt: TGTGCCAGCGGGCCGGGACAGGGGGCAGCCCACGAGCAGTACTTC
cdr3_aa: CASGPGQGAAHEQYF

v_call: TRBV4-3
d_call: .
j_call: TRBJ2-2
cdr3_nt: TGCGCCAGCAGCCCTAATTTGGGACTGACGAACACCGGGGAGCTGTTTTTT
cdr3_aa: CASSPNLGLTNTGELFF

v_call: TRBV7-9
d_call: TRBD1
j_call: TRBJ1-4
cdr3_nt: TGTGCCAGCAGCACCGCAGGGGGGAATGAAAAACTGTTTTTT
cdr3_aa: CASSTAGGNEKLFF

v_call: TRBV2
d_call: TRBD2
j_call: TRBJ2-5
cdr3_nt: TGTGCCAGCAGTGAATTAGCGGGGGGCCAAGAGACCCAGTACTTC
cdr3_aa: CASSELAGGQETQYF

v_call: TRBV6-1
d_call: TRBD2
j_call: TRBJ2-7
cdr3_nt: TGTGCCAGCAGTGAAGATGGCGGCGGGGGGGCCCACGAGCAGTACTTC
cdr3_aa: CASSEDGGGGAHEQYF

v_call: TRBV6-5
d_call: TRBD1
j_call: TRBJ1-5
cdr3_nt: TGTGCCAGCAGTTACTCCCCAGGGGGGAACCAGCCCCAGCATTTT
cdr3_aa: CASSYSPGGNQPQHF

v_call: TRBV7-2
d_call: .
j_call: TRBJ1-3
cdr3_nt: TGTGCCAGCAGCTTAAACGGTGGGGCGGCAGGAAACACCATATATTTT
cdr3_aa: CASSLNGGAAGNTIYF

v_call: TRBV14
d_call: .
j_call: TRBJ1-1
cdr3_nt: TGTGCCAGCAGCCAAGGACACCTTAAGAACACTGAAGCTTTCTTT
cdr3_aa: CASSQGHLKNTEAFF

v_call: TRBV5-4
d_call: TRBD1
j_call: TRBJ2-3
cdr3_nt: TGTGCCAGCAGTTCGGACAGGGCAGATACGCAGTATTTT
cdr3_aa: CASSSDRADTQYF

v_call: TRBV10-3
d_call: TRBD1
j_call: TRBJ1-5
cdr3_nt: TGTGCCGTAACAGGGGATCTCAATCAGCCCCAGCATTTT
cdr3_aa: CAVTGDLNQPQHF

v_call: TRBV6-1
d_call: TRBD1
j_call: TRBJ1-5
cdr3_nt: TGTGCCAGCAGTGGTATCAGAGGACAGGGCCCTAGCAATCAGCCCCAGCATTTT
cdr3_aa: CASSGIRGQGPSNQPQHF

v_call: TRBV5-4
d_call: TRBD1
j_call: TRBJ1-2
cdr3_nt: TGTGCCAGCAGCGTTCCAGGACAGGGAGCAGGCGATGGCTACACCTTC
cdr3_aa: CASSVPGQGAGDGYTF

v_call: TRBV10-2
d_call: .
j_call: TRBJ2-2
cdr3_nt: TGCGCCAGCAGTGAGAGGGGCACCGGGGAGCTGTTTTTT
cdr3_aa: CASSERGTGELFF

v_call: TRBV5-6
d_call: TRBD1
j_call: TRBJ1-6
cdr3_nt: TGTGCCAGCAGCTTGTGGCTCTGGACAGGGGGTTCACCCCTCCACTTT
cdr3_aa: CASSLWLWTGGSPLHF

v_call: TRBV4-2
d_call: TRBD2
j_call: TRBJ2-1
cdr3_nt: TGTGCCAGCAGCCAAGAATCTAGGACTAGCGGGAGAAGGAATGAGCAGTTCTTC
cdr3_aa: CASSQESRTSGRRNEQFF

v_call: TRBV30
d_call: .
j_call: TRBJ1-1
cdr3_nt: TGTGCCTGGAAGGGGGATCGGGGCAAGAACACTGAAGCTTTCTTT
cdr3_aa: CAWKGDRGKNTEAFF

v_call: TRBV5-8
d_call: TRBD1
j_call: TRBJ1-1
cdr3_nt: TGTGCCAGCAGCTTGGAAGGACAGGCGATTGAAGCTTTCTTT
cdr3_aa: CASSLEGQAIEAFF

v_call: TRBV7-2
d_call: TRBD2
j_call: TRBJ2-2
cdr3_nt: TGTGCCAGCAGCTTAGATCCGCGGGGGGGCACCGGGGAGCTGTTTTTT
cdr3_aa: CASSLDPRGGTGELFF

v_call: TRBV28
d_call: TRBD1
j_call: TRBJ2-7
cdr3_nt: TGTGCCAGCAGTTTATGGCAGGGGGTTTCCTACGAGCAGTACTTC
cdr3_aa: CASSLWQGVSYEQYF

v_call: TRBV19
d_call: .
j_call: TRBJ1-5
cdr3_nt: TGTGCCAGTAGTATATCGAGTAATAGCAATCAGCCCCAGCATTTT
cdr3_aa: CASSISSNSNQPQHF

v_call: TRBV19
d_call: TRBD2
j_call: TRBJ2-1
cdr3_nt: TGTGCCAGTAGTATAGGGACTAGCGGGAGCCATGAGCAGTTCTTC
cdr3_aa: CASSIGTSGSHEQFF

v_call: TRBV5-1
d_call: TRBD1
j_call: TRBJ1-2
cdr3_nt: TGCGCCAGCAGCTTGTCGAGACCGGGACAGGGGTATGGCTACACCTTC
cdr3_aa: CASSLSRPGQGYGYTF

v_call: TRBV6-5
d_call: .
j_call: TRBJ2-3
cdr3_nt: TGTGCCAGCTATAGGGAGAGCACAGATACGCAGTATTTT
cdr3_aa: CASYRESTDTQYF

v_call: TRBV27
d_call: TRBD2
j_call: TRBJ2-3
cdr3_nt: TGTGCCAGCAGTTGGACTAGCGGGGTAAAGGATACGCAGTATTTT
cdr3_aa: CASSWTSGVKDTQYF

v_call: TRBV29-1
d_call: TRBD1
j_call: TRBJ2-2
cdr3_nt: TGCAGCGTTGGGCAGGGGGTGAACGGGGAGCTGTTTTTT
cdr3_aa: CSVGQGVNGELFF

v_call: TRBV2
d_call: .
j_call: TRBJ1-3
cdr3_nt: TGTGCCAGCAGTGTTGGACAGAGCTCTGGAAACACCATATATTTT
cdr3_aa: CASSVGQSSGNTIYF

v_call: TRBV5-1
d_call: .
j_call: TRBJ2-3
cdr3_nt: TGCGCCAGCAGCTTGCTGGGACACAAACGGGATACGCAGTATTTT
cdr3_aa: CASSLLGHKRDTQYF

v_call: TRBV5-1
d_call: .
j_call: TRBJ2-3
cdr3_nt: TGCGCCAGCAGCTTAGACACCACAGATACGCAGTATTTT
cdr3_aa: CASSLDTTDTQYF

v_call: TRBV18
d_call: TRBD2
j_call: TRBJ2-3
cdr3_nt: TGTGCCAGCTCGTTAGCGGGGGGCACAGATACGCAGTATTTT
cdr3_aa: CASSLAGGTDTQYF

v_call: TRBV6-1
d_call: .
j_call: TRBJ2-7
cdr3_nt: TGTGCCATTTTAAGGGGCGCCTACGAGCAGTACTTC
cdr3_aa: CAILRGAYEQYF

v_call: TRBV27
d_call: .
j_call: TRBJ2-1
cdr3_nt: TGTGCCAGCAGTTTGAGTTTGATTGCCTCCTACAATGAGCAGTTCTTC
cdr3_aa: CASSLSLIASYNEQFF

v_call: TRBV6-5
d_call: TRBD1
j_call: TRBJ1-1
cdr3_nt: TGTGCCAGCAGTTTAGACAGGGGGCGGATGAACACTGAAGCTTTCTTT
cdr3_aa: CASSLDRGRMNTEAFF

v_call: TRBV9
d_call: .
j_call: TRBJ2-2
cdr3_nt: TGTGCCAGCAGCGTAGCTGGGCGCGTCGGGGTCGGGGAGCTGTTTTTT
cdr3_aa: CASSVAGRVGVGELFF

v_call: TRBV2
d_call: TRBD2
j_call: TRBJ2-2
cdr3_nt: TGTGCCAGCCGCGGGACTAGCGGGGGTTGGGGCGGGGAGCTGTTTTTT
cdr3_aa: CASRGTSGGWGGELFF

v_call: TRBV28
d_call: .
j_call: TRBJ2-7
cdr3_nt: TGTGCCAGCAGTTTATTCGGTAGCTCCTACGAGCAGTACTTC
cdr3_aa: CASSLFGSSYEQYF

v_call: TRBV6-6
d_call: .
j_call: TRBJ1-1
cdr3_nt: TGTGCCAGCAGTATACAGAACACTGAAGCTTTCTTT
cdr3_aa: CASSIQNTEAFF

v_call: TRBV5-6
d_call: TRBD2
j_call: TRBJ2-3
cdr3_nt: TGTGCCAGCAGCCGTTTGGCGGGAGAACCCACAGATACGCAGTATTTT
cdr3_aa: CASSRLAGEPTDTQYF

v_call: TRBV6-1
d_call: .
j_call: TRBJ1-1
cdr3_nt: TGTGCCACCTTGGAGGGGGGGCTCGGAACTGAAGCTTTCTTT
cdr3_aa: CATLEGGLGTEAFF

v_call: TRBV9
d_call: TRBD2
j_call: TRBJ2-3
cdr3_nt: TGTGCCAGCAGCCCCCCCGGGGGGGGGAACACAGATACGCAGTATTTT
cdr3_aa: CASSPPGGGNTDTQYF

v_call: TRBV11-2
d_call: TRBD1
j_call: TRBJ2-7
cdr3_nt: TGTGCCAGCAGCCGTTTAGAACAGGGGTACTACGAGCAGTACTTC
cdr3_aa: CASSRLEQGYYEQYF

v_call: TRBV5-4
d_call: TRBD1
j_call: TRBJ1-1
cdr3_nt: TGTGCCAGCAGCTCATTTACAGGGGAGGTAACTGAAGCTTTCTTT
cdr3_aa: CASSSFTGEVTEAFF

v_call: TRBV4-3
d_call: TRBD2
j_call: TRBJ2-5
cdr3_nt: TGCGCCAGCAGCCGGTTACTAGCGGAGCTCCAAGAGACCCAGTACTTC
cdr3_aa: CASSRLLAELQETQYF

v_call: TRBV5-1
d_call: .
j_call: TRBJ1-6
cdr3_nt: TGCGCCAGCAGCTTTCAAGCGGGAGCGGGTAATTCACCCCTCCACTTT
cdr3_aa: CASSFQAGAGNSPLHF

v_call: TRBV6-4
d_call: .
j_call: TRBJ2-7
cdr3_nt: TGTGCCAGCAGTGAAAAGGAGGGCCCCTACGAGCAGTACTTC
cdr3_aa: CASSEKEGPYEQYF

v_call: TRBV19
d_call: .
j_call: TRBJ2-1
cdr3_nt: TGTGCCAGTAGTGAACCTAGCTTAAGGATATACAATGAGCAGTTCTTC
cdr3_aa: CASSEPSLRIYNEQFF

v_call: TRBV30
d_call: .
j_call: TRBJ1-2
cdr3_nt: TGTGCCTGGAGTGTACTTTTAAGGGGCCCAGCTAACTATGGCTACACCTTC
cdr3_aa: CAWSVLLRGPANYGYTF

v_call: TRBV7-2
d_call: .
j_call: TRBJ1-5
cdr3_nt: TGTGCCAGCAGCTTAATGAGTTTTCAGCCCCAGCATTTT
cdr3_aa: CASSLMSFQPQHF

v_call: TRBV19
d_call: .
j_call: TRBJ2-7
cdr3_nt: TGTGCCAGTAGTCCGGGTACCCACGAGCAGTACTTC
cdr3_aa: CASSPGTHEQYF

v_call: TRBV7-2
d_call: .
j_call: TRBJ2-1
cdr3_nt: TGTGCCAGCACTGCAACCCACGGGATTTACAATGAGCAGTTCTTC
cdr3_aa: CASTATHGIYNEQFF

v_call: TRBV7-8
d_call: .
j_call: TRBJ2-7
cdr3_nt: TGTGCCAGCAGCTTAGGTCAGGGTTGGGAGCAGTACTTC
cdr3_aa: CASSLGQGWEQYF

v_call: TRBV5-1
d_call: .
j_call: TRBJ2-3
cdr3_nt: TGCGCCAGCAGCTTGGCCCTGGACATTGGCACAGATACGCAGTATTTT
cdr3_aa: CASSLALDIGTDTQYF

v_call: TRBV4-1
d_call: TRBD1
j_call: TRBJ2-7
cdr3_nt: TGCGCCAGCAGTTATCAGCGTTGGGACAGCTACGAGCAGTACTTC
cdr3_aa: CASSYQRWDSYEQYF